This TCR beta chain was obtained from a study of blood T cells in healthy people across ages. Regarding this clonotype: As yet, its antigen is unknown.

Overall study results and limits: When set beside aged donors, long-lived donors presented more naive CD4+ cells and higher diversity.

Together with a sample-barcoded 5' primer, a J-beta primer mix was included in a second PCR lasting about 6 to 11 cycles. A template-switch adaptor containing 12 random nucleotides labeled each cDNA molecule. Each sample yielded at least 2.5 million CDR3-containing paired-end reads. Using its own MiXCR run on the 5' RACE reads, TCRdb lists one record per CDR3 protein. The table has over 1,500,000 distinct CDR3 sequences, roughly 49% seen once. Roughly 9.2 milliliters was the volume of peripheral blood drawn from each donor. The specimen sequenced was blood. This TCR was recovered from a woman in her thirties or forties in good health.

CDR3: CASSKDRGQGVYEQYF. CDR3 in DNA: TGTGCCAGCAGCAAAGACCGCGGACAGGGGGTCTACGAGCAGTACTTC. The V gene is TRBV21-1, the J gene TRBJ2-7; TRBD1 is taken as the D call from the table, unchecked against the DNA. TRBV21-1 is tagged as a pseudogene. This CDR3 region has 16 residues.